One sample yielded the 23 T cell receptor beta chains listed below, sequenced in a study of shared clonotypes between healthy human individuals. The naive CD8 fraction comprised CD45RO-negative cells positively selected for CCR7 and excluded terminally differentiated effector memory CD45RA+ cells. TCRdb's copy holds only in-frame clones and misses some; the assay was immunoSEQ multiplex PCR. The sample carries about 820,000 clones, 80% to 95% recorded once. Sequencing input: naive CD8+ T cells sorted from blood. The receptor source for this set is a man in his thirties or forties in good health.

The gene calls are TRBV30 and TRBJ2-1; D gene ambiguous. This CDR3 has 13 amino acids. V lost 3 bases and J 6 bases, leaving 12 bases between the germline ends. Germline values: CDR1 GTSNPN, CDR2 SVGIG (reference sequence). Here the CDR3 reads CAWSSTSPNEQFF. CDR3 in DNA: TGTGCCTGGAGCTCGACTTCTCCCAATGAGCAGTTCTTC.

This clone was counted a single time. The chain joins TRBV4-1 to TRBJ2-2; 7 nucleotides agree with TRBD2. Germline V gene lookup returns CDR1 MGHRA and CDR2 YSYEKL. The V segment lost 0 bases and the J segment 7 bases; nucleotides outside the gene matches: 8. The CDR3 has 16 amino acids. The CDR3 sequence is CASSQDRGERDGELFF. The CDR3 DNA is TGCGCCAGCAGCCAAGATCGGGGGGAGCGGGACGGGGAGCTGTTTTTT.

This clone has only one observation. Other DNA variants within this sample encode the same CDR3. The chain employs TRBV6-5 and TRBJ2-1; 7 positions match TRBD2. V trimming: 2 bases; J trimming: 7 bases; junction bases outside the gene matches: 5. The CDR3 sequence is 14 residues long. Germline CDR1 is MNHEY and CDR2 is SVGAGI. CDR3 loop: CASSYGAGANEQFF. CDR3 nucleotide sequence: TGTGCCAGCAGTTACGGGGCGGGAGCGAATGAGCAGTTCTTC.

The chain couples TRBV11-2 to TRBJ2-2, with D perhaps TRBD1 (7 bases). The CDR3 runs to 16 residues. V was shortened by 6 bases and J by 5 bases, with 19 bases between the two germline ends. Germline CDR1 reads SGHAT; CDR2 reads FQNNGV. DNA for the CDR3: TGTGCCAGCAGGCCCTCCCCAGGGGGAGGTACCGGGGAGCTGTTTTTT. Encoded protein: CASRPSPGGGTGELFF.

This chain uses TRBV5-1 with TRBJ2-2, with TRBD2 matching over 11 bases. V trimming: 5 bases; J trimming: 6 bases; junction bases outside the gene matches: 6. Germline V gives CDR1 SGHRS, CDR2 YFSETQ. The CDR3 has 15 residues. In nucleotides, the CDR3 is TGCGCCAGCAGTCGACTAGCGGGAACCTCCGGGGAGCTGTTTTTT. Its translation: CASSRLAGTSGELFF.

This clone turned up a few times. This chain links TRBV27 with TRBJ2-1; 11 bases line up with TRBD2. Trimming cost V 5 bases and J 8 bases; bases outside gene matches: 8. The CDR3 length is 15 residues. Germline assignment: CDR1 MNHEY and CDR2 SMNVEV (reference sequence). In nucleotides, the CDR3 is TGTGCCAGCAGTCTCATTAGCGGGAGGGCCGATGAGCAGTTCTTC. This gives the protein CASSLISGRADEQFF.

In this sample, this clone turned up once. This chain links TRBV5-4 with TRBJ2-7; unclear D gene. V lost 4 bases, J lost 2 bases, and 10 bases lay in between. This CDR3 region has 13 residues. The germline CDR1 and CDR2 sequences are SGHNT and YYREEE (reference sequence). CDR3 coding DNA: TGTGCCAGCAGCATCTGGGATACCTACGAGCAGTACTTC. This sequence encodes CASSIWDTYEQYF.

This clone was seen once. The chain joins TRBV4-1 to TRBJ1-5; D call uncertain. The V gene's germline CDR1 is MGHRA and CDR2 YSYEKL. V lost 4 bases, J lost 1 base, and 11 bases lay in between. The CDR3 totals 15 residues. CDR3 region: CASSPQVGSNQPQHF. In nucleotides, the CDR3 is TGCGCCAGCAGCCCTCAGGTTGGGAGCAATCAGCCCCAGCATTTT.

This clone was counted a single time. J is TRBJ1-2 and V is TRBV28; D not resolved. Germline values: CDR1 MDHEN, CDR2 SYDVKM. The V and J ends lost 6 bases and 6 bases respectively, with 14 bases between them. This CDR3 comprises 13 residues. CDR3 sequence reads: CASRSLGNDGYTF. The CDR3 DNA sequence: TGTGCCAGCAGATCCCTGGGGAACGATGGCTACACCTTC.

The V and J genes are TRBV9 and TRBJ2-7; D ambiguous. V was clipped by 3 bases and J by 2 bases, with 12 bases between them. This CDR3 is built from 14 residues. Germline CDR1 and CDR2: SGDLS and YYNGEE. CDR3: CASSAYKEPYEQYF. The CDR3 region has the DNA TGTGCCAGCAGCGCATACAAAGAGCCCTACGAGCAGTACTTC.

The genes are TRBV5-4 and TRBJ1-2; 11 bases are shared with TRBD1. Germline V lookup: CDR1 SGHNT, CDR2 YYREEE (reference sequence). The ends lost 7 bases at V and 5 bases at J; junction bases unmatched: 7. The CDR3 extends over 14 amino acids. CDR3 protein: CASVDRGREYGYTF. CDR3 coding DNA: TGTGCCAGCGTGGACAGGGGGCGGGAATATGGCTACACCTTC.

The chain recombines TRBV7-2 with TRBJ2-7; possible D gene TRBD2, 7 bases. Germline V gene sequence: CDR1 SGHTA, CDR2 FQGNSA. The CDR3 runs to 16 residues. Trimming pared 5 bases from V and 4 bases from J, leaving 21 bases between. The DNA of the CDR3 is TGTGCCAGCAGCGAGATGGCCGGGGGGCTAAGATACGAGCAGTACTTC. This translates into CASSEMAGGLRYEQYF.

Notes on this clone: A read error may explain this, as a much larger clone is one base away. The chain joins TRBV7-9 to TRBJ2-7, with unresolved D. The CDR3 has 12 amino acids. Germline CDR1 and CDR2: SEHNR and FQNEAQ (reference sequence). Trimming pared 5 bases from V and 3 bases from J, leaving 8 bases between. This chain's CDR3 is CASSPTDYEQYF. The CDR3 bases are TGTGCCAGCAGCCCTACAGACTACGAGCAGTACTTC. The full variable domain, in which reference TRBV7-9 and TRBJ2-7 provide the parts outside the CDR3, is DTGVSQNPRHKITKRGQNVTFRCDPISEHNRLYWYRQTLGQGPEFLTYFQNEAQLEKSRLLSDRFSAERPKGSFSTLEIQRTEQGDSAMYLCASSPTDYEQYFGPGTRLTVT.

The chain carries TRBV6-1 and TRBJ2-5; tentatively, D is TRBD1 or TRBD2 (5 bases each). Looked up from germline, CDR1 is MNHNS and CDR2 is SASEGT. V dropped 2 bases and J dropped 0 bases, with 16 bases sitting between them. The length of the CDR3 is 17 residues. The CDR3 nucleotides are TGTGCCAGCAGTGAATCCAGGACCGGGACGGACCAAGAGACCCAGTACTTC. It codes for CASSESRTGTDQETQYF.

The table lists this clone with a few counts. This chain joins TRBV6-6 and TRBJ2-2; 8 bases agree with TRBD1. Trimming took 5 bases from V and 1 from J; bases not matched to a gene: 3. CDR3 length: 15 residues. The germline V gene encodes CDR1 MNHNY and CDR2 SVGAGI (reference sequence). As DNA, the CDR3 is TGTGCCAGCAGTCTTGGGACAGGGAACACCGGGGAGCTGTTTTTT. As protein: CASSLGTGNTGELFF.

V gene TRBV18 combines with J gene TRBJ1-2; D unclear. The CDR3 length is 17 residues. The germline gives CDR1 KGHSH, CDR2 LQKENI. Between the trimmed V and J ends, which lost 2 bases and 5 bases, there was a span of 21 bases. CDR3 protein: CASSPSMAELTSYGYTF. The DNA of the CDR3 is TGTGCCAGCTCACCATCTATGGCAGAATTAACTTCTTATGGCTACACCTTC.

The CDR3 region has the DNA TGTGCCAGCAGCTTAATCAGTTACAATGAGCAGTTCTTC. This codes for CASSLISYNEQFF. The chain combines TRBV7-8 with TRBJ2-1; D call uncertain. In germline, CDR1 is SGHVS, CDR2 FQNEAQ. The CDR3 covers 13 residues. The germline V and J ends were trimmed by 2 bases and 4 bases, with 6 bases remaining between them.

The chain has TRBV28 and TRBJ2-3; TRBD2 matches 9 bases. The CDR3 runs to 14 residues. Per the germline V gene, CDR1 is MDHEN and CDR2 is SYDVKM. Trimming took 7 bases from V and 1 from J; bases not matched to a gene: 3. CDR3 in amino acids: CASTLAGGTDTQYF. In DNA, the CDR3 is TGTGCCAGCACCTTAGCGGGAGGCACAGATACGCAGTATTTT.

V and J are TRBV29-1 and TRBJ2-3, with 7 bases lining up with TRBD2. The CDR3 length is 13 residues. CDR1 is SQVTM and CDR2 is ANQGSEA in the germline V gene. V gave up 7 bases and J gave up 5 bases; unmatched junction bases: 9. The CDR3 nucleotides read TGCAGCGCCTTCTCTAGCGGAGGAGATACGCAGTATTTT. It translates to CSAFSSGGDTQYF.

In its sample, this clone was seen once. A much larger clone lies a single base off, so this may be a read error. V gene TRBV27 combines with J gene TRBJ2-7; D is unresolved. Germline CDR1 MNHEY, CDR2 SMNVEV (reference sequence). V lost 4 bases and J 2 bases, leaving 3 bases between the germline ends. CDR3 length: 11 residues. In DNA form, the CDR3 reads TGTGCCAGCAGTTGGGCCTACGAGCAGTACTTC. It encodes CASSWAYEQYF.

The V call is TRBV5-5, the J call TRBJ2-7; D is uncertain. V gave up 4 bases and J gave up 4 bases, with 12 bases separating them. Germline assignment: CDR1 SGHKS and CDR2 YYEKEE (reference sequence). The CDR3 covers 13 residues. For the CDR3, the DNA is TGTGCCAGCAGCCCGGGTGGCGGTTACGAGCAGTACTTC. Amino acids: CASSPGGGYEQYF.

The chain recombines TRBV28 with TRBJ2-3, with a tentative D call TRBD1 (7 bases). The CDR3 totals 14 residues. Germline V gives CDR1 MDHEN, CDR2 SYDVKM. Trimming removed 6 bases from V and 4 bases from J, with 14 bases in between. This CDR3 reads CASSPDREADTQYF. The CDR3 nucleotides read TGTGCCAGCAGCCCAGACAGGGAGGCAGATACGCAGTATTTT.

V gene TRBV2 combines with J gene TRBJ2-1, with 8 positions matching TRBD1. Germline lookup yields CDR1 SNHLY and CDR2 FYNNEI. V shed 8 bases and J 4 bases; nucleotides not matched to a gene: 4. The CDR3 contains 13 residues. The CDR3, as DNA: TGTGCCAGCGGTACAGGGGGTTACAATGAGCAGTTCTTC. Translation gives CASGTGGYNEQFF.